The source of this TCR beta chain is a study of shared clonotypes between healthy human individuals. Across the whole study: Each donor contributed plates that comprised three CD4 naive, three CD4 memory, two CD8 naive and one CD8 memory.

A note on this clone: The antigen is not known.

The method was immunoSEQ multiplex PCR; TCRdb's version includes in-frame clones alone and lacks a portion of them. The table shows under 1,900,000 clones, with about 98.5% occurring only once. Trimming removed 1 base at V and 5 bases at J, with 6 bases between. CDR1 KGHSH and CDR2 LQKENI come from the germline V gene. The CDR3 covers 12 residues. The study's findings and limits: In contrast to clonotypes shared by all four donors, non-shared clonotypes had lower generation probabilities.

Source material: naive CD4+ T cells sorted from blood. Described subset: CD45RA+ positively selected. This chain joins TRBV18 and TRBJ2-7, with no clear D. This receptor was obtained from a man aged 25 to 40 in good health. CDR3 bases: TGTGCCAGCTCACCACGATTCCACGAGCAGTACTTC. Residues: CASSPRFHEQYF.